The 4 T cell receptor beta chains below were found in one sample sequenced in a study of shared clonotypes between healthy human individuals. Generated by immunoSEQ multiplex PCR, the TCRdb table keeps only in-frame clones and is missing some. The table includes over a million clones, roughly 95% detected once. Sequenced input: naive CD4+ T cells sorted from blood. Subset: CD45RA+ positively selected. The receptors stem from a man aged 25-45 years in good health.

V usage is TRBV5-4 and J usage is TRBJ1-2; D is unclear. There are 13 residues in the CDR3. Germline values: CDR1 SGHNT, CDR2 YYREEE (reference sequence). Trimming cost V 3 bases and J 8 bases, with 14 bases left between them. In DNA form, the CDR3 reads TGTGCCAGCAGCTCCACCCTAGTTCGGGGCTACACCTTC. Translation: CASSSTLVRGYTF.

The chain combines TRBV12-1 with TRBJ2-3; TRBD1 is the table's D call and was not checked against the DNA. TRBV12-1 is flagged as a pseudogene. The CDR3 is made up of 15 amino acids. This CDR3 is CASTERQGKPDTQYF. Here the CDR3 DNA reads TGTGCCAGCACCGAACGACAGGGAAAGCCAGATACGCAGTATTTT.

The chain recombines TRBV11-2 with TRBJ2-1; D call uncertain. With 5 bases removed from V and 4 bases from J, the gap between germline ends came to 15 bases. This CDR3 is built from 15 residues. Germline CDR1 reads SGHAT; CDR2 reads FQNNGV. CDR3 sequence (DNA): TGTGCCAGCAGCCAACTAAGAAAAAATTACAATGAGCAGTTCTTC. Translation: CASSQLRKNYNEQFF.

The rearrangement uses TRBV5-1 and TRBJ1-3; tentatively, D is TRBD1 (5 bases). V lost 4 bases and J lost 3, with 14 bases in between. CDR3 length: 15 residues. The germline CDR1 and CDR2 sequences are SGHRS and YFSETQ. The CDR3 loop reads CASSMGGVVGNTIYF. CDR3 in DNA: TGCGCCAGCAGCATGGGGGGAGTCGTTGGAAACACCATATATTTT.